The 25 T cell receptor beta chains below all came from one sample that was sequenced in a study of T cell responses to AZD1222 COVID-19 vaccine. TCRdb keeps only in-frame clones here, not all; method: immunoSEQ multiplex PCR. The sample includes over 110,000 clones, 90% to 95% of them seen just once. The input for sequencing was peripheral blood, taken on day 0 of AZD1222 vaccination. The receptors originated from an adult in good health.

The chain employs TRBV28 and TRBJ2-4; perhaps D is TRBD1 or TRBD2 (5 bases each). Deletions cut 5 bases from V and 7 bases from J, with 18 bases between. Germline V gives CDR1 MDHEN, CDR2 SYDVKM. The CDR3 totals 15 residues. The DNA of the CDR3 is TGTGCCAGCAGTCCCGGGACCGCCAACCCCAACATTCAGTACTTC. Protein: CASSPGTANPNIQYF.

This chain connects TRBV5-6 to TRBJ1-1; 7 bases agree with TRBD1. Unmatched junction bases numbered 4, after V lost 1 base and J lost 1 base. From germline, CDR1 is SGHDT and CDR2 YYEEEE. The CDR3 extends over 15 amino acids. The CDR3 is CASSLIGQANTEAFF. For the CDR3, the DNA is TGTGCCAGCAGCTTGATAGGACAGGCGAACACTGAAGCTTTCTTT.

The V gene is TRBV6-2 or TRBV6-3, the J gene TRBJ1-5, with 7 nucleotides matching TRBD1. Germline V gives CDR1 MNHEY, CDR2 SVGEGT. The length of the CDR3 is 14 residues. Trimming took 4 bases from V and 5 from J; bases not matched to a gene: 5. The CDR3 loop is CASSSPGQYQPQHF. The CDR3 DNA is TGTGCCAGCAGTTCACCGGGACAGTATCAGCCCCAGCATTTT.

J is TRBJ2-7 and V is TRBV7-3; 9 bases match TRBD1. J gave up 5 bases and V 5 bases, and 10 bases lay outside the gene matches. This CDR3 has 15 amino acids. CDR1 SGHTA and CDR2 FQGTGA come from the germline V gene. The DNA for the CDR3 is TGTGCCAGCAGCCAAGCCGGGACAGGGTTGAACGAGCAGTACTTC. Translated, it gives CASSQAGTGLNEQYF.

The chain uses TRBV18 and TRBJ2-7, with TRBD1 matching over 7 bases. Trimming cost V 1 base and J 0 bases; bases outside gene matches: 3. The CDR3 has 15 amino acids. From germline, CDR1 is KGHSH and CDR2 LQKENI. The CDR3 spells CASSPRDSASYEQYF. The CDR3 DNA follows: TGTGCCAGCTCACCACGGGACAGCGCCTCCTACGAGCAGTACTTC.

The V and J genes are TRBV9 and TRBJ2-1; a possible D gene is TRBD2 (6 bases). V was shortened by 4 bases and J by 5 bases, with 13 bases between the two germline ends. Germline CDR1 and CDR2: SGDLS and YYNGEE. This CDR3 region has 14 residues. The CDR3 DNA is TGTGCCAGCAGCCCCATGGGACTCAACAATGAGCAGTTCTTC. Protein product: CASSPMGLNNEQFF.

This chain connects TRBV7-9 to TRBJ2-2; D gene uncertain. V was shortened by 3 bases and J by 7 bases, with 6 bases between the two germline ends. The CDR3 totals 12 residues. CDR1 is SEHNR, CDR2 FQNEAQ, per germline (reference sequence). CDR3 DNA sequence: TGTGCCAGCAGCTTTGCGGTCGGGGAGCTGTTTTTT. As protein: CASSFAVGELFF.

This clone was observed a single time. This chain connects TRBV4-3 to TRBJ2-1, with TRBD1 matching 10 bases. V lost 6 bases to trimming and J lost 6 bases; unmatched junction nucleotides: 11. CDR1 is LGHNA, CDR2 YSLEER, per germline. This CDR3 is 16 amino acids long. CDR3: CASSQLTGGAVNEQFF. The CDR3, as DNA: TGCGCCAGCAGTCAATTGACAGGGGGCGCGGTCAATGAGCAGTTCTTC.

The chain carries TRBV2 and TRBJ2-3; 7 bases match TRBD2. The V gene end was trimmed by 6 bases and the J gene end by 6 bases; junction bases not matched to a gene: 12. The CDR3 sequence is 15 residues long. CDR1 and CDR2 (germline): SNHLY, FYNNEI. CDR3 DNA: TGTGCCAGCAGACGGGGAAGCGGGACGAGCGATACGCAGTATTTT. It specifies CASRRGSGTSDTQYF.

This chain joins TRBV6-1 and TRBJ2-1; the match to TRBD1 covers 7 bases. The CDR3 extends over 16 amino acids. The J segment lost 2 bases and the V segment lost 2 bases, leaving 6 bases of the junction unmatched. Germline V CDR1 and CDR2: MNHNS, SASEGT. The CDR3 region is CASSEWRQGAYNEQFF. CDR3 DNA sequence: TGTGCCAGCAGTGAATGGAGGCAGGGGGCCTACAATGAGCAGTTCTTC.

The V gene is TRBV7-9, the J gene TRBJ1-2, with a tentative D call TRBD1 (5 bases). This CDR3 comprises 15 residues. Trimming took off 5 bases at V and 7 bases at J, with 20 bases between the two ends. CDR1 and CDR2 (germline): SEHNR, FQNEAQ (reference sequence). The DNA of the CDR3 is TGTGCCAGCAGCCCACAGGCTTCCCTGGCGGTTGGCTACACCTTC. Its protein is CASSPQASLAVGYTF.

Notes on this clone: At one end, the junction sequence differs from germline, possibly due to a read error. The chain has TRBV27 and TRBJ2-4, with D perhaps matching TRBD1 or TRBD2 (6 bases each). Per germline, CDR1 MNHEY and CDR2 SMNVEV (reference sequence). The CDR3 extends over 15 amino acids. The CDR3, as DNA: TGTGCCAGCAGCCCGGGGGCCTATGCCAAAAACACTCAGTACTTC. Protein product: CASSPGAYAKNTQYF.

This clone was seen only once. This rearrangement joins TRBV12-2 to TRBJ2-1; the DNA was not compared with TRBD2, the D call given in the table. TRBV12-2 is shown as a pseudogene. This CDR3 is 18 amino acids long. CDR3 sequence reads: CASRLAPHHSGLYNEQFF. CDR3 nucleotide sequence: TGTGCAAGTCGCTTAGCCCCCCACCATAGCGGTCTTTACAATGAGCAGTTCTTC.

The CDR3 here is CASSSEDRDNSPLHF. The CDR3 DNA sequence: TGTGCCAGCAGCTCCGAGGACAGGGATAATTCACCCCTCCACTTT. The V and J genes are TRBV7-2 and TRBJ1-6, with 8 bases identical to TRBD1. The germline gives CDR1 SGHTA, CDR2 FQGNSA. CDR3 length: 15 amino acids. Losses at the gene ends were 4 bases for V and 5 bases for J; bases not matched to a gene: 4.

This chain connects TRBV10-3 to TRBJ1-1; no reliable D call. V lost 3 bases, J lost 0 bases, and 14 bases lay in between. Per the germline V gene, CDR1 is ENHRY and CDR2 is SYGVKD. The CDR3 covers 16 residues. CDR3 sequence (DNA): TGTGCCATCAGTGAATGGACCCGAACAATGAACACTGAAGCTTTCTTT. Amino acid sequence: CAISEWTRTMNTEAFF.

This sequence joins TRBV6-2 or TRBV6-3 and TRBJ1-1; TRBD1 might be the D (5 bases). The germline CDR1 and CDR2 sequences are MNHEY and SVGEGT. This CDR3 spans 11 amino acids. The V end lost 5 bases, the J end lost 7 bases, and 8 bases lay between the germline ends. CDR3 residues: CASSPGREAFF. CDR3 coding DNA: TGTGCCAGCAGTCCGGGGCGTGAAGCTTTCTTT.

The rearrangement joins TRBV4-3 to TRBJ1-6; maybe TRBD1 (5 bases). This CDR3 region has 16 residues. Germline V lookup: CDR1 LGHNA, CDR2 YSLEER. V lost 1 base, J lost 7 bases, and 14 bases lay in between. CDR3 loop: CASSQALLGANSPLHF. In DNA, the CDR3 is TGCGCCAGCAGCCAAGCCCTCCTCGGGGCAAATTCACCCCTCCACTTT.

The rearrangement links TRBV7-6 to TRBJ1-1; the match to TRBD1 covers 10 bases. Germline V gene lookup returns CDR1 SGHVS and CDR2 FNYEAQ. The CDR3 covers 17 residues. Unmatched junction bases numbered 9, after V lost 5 bases and J lost 0 bases. Here the CDR3 reads CASSQGQGGNLNTEAFF. The CDR3 nucleotides are TGTGCCAGCAGCCAAGGACAGGGGGGGAACTTGAACACTGAAGCTTTCTTT.

V usage is TRBV6-2 or TRBV6-3 and J usage is TRBJ2-3; 11 bases map to TRBD2. V shed 4 bases and J 2 bases; nucleotides not matched to a gene: 5. This CDR3 has 16 residues. Per the germline V gene, CDR1 is MNHEY and CDR2 is SVGEGT. CDR3 loop: CASSSPGLAVTDTQYF. The CDR3, as DNA: TGTGCCAGCAGTTCACCGGGACTAGCGGTCACAGATACGCAGTATTTT.

The V and J genes are TRBV10-3 and TRBJ1-2, with D unresolved. The CDR3 length is 12 residues. V lost 7 bases and J lost 3, with 9 bases in between. Germline CDR1 is ENHRY and CDR2 is SYGVKD. Here the CDR3 DNA reads TGTGCCATCACCGAAGATGACTATGGCTACACCTTC. Translated: CAITEDDYGYTF.

The chain couples TRBV5-8 to TRBJ2-7; TRBD2 is a possible D gene (6 bases). The germline CDR1 and CDR2 sequences are SGHTS and YDEGEE. This CDR3 spans 15 amino acids. V dropped 0 bases and J dropped 6 bases, with 16 bases sitting between them. CDR3 protein: CASSLGTITSSEQYF. In DNA form, the CDR3 reads TGTGCCAGCAGCTTGGGGACTATCACGTCTAGCGAGCAGTACTTC.

The V gene is TRBV10-3, the J gene TRBJ2-3; 7 bases are shared with TRBD1. Germline CDR1 is ENHRY and CDR2 is SYGVKD. V shed 4 bases and J 1 base; nucleotides not matched to a gene: 5. This CDR3 is 15 amino acids long. The CDR3 DNA sequence: TGTGCCATCAGTGGCCGGGACAGCCGCACAGATACGCAGTATTTT. It translates to CAISGRDSRTDTQYF.

In DNA form, the CDR3 reads TGTGCCAGCAGTTATGGACTAGCGGGAGGGCAAGAGACCCAGTACTTC. Its translation is CASSYGLAGGQETQYF. The chain employs TRBV6-5 and TRBJ2-5; 15 bases match TRBD2. This CDR3 is built from 16 residues. Per the germline V gene, CDR1 is MNHEY and CDR2 is SVGAGI. The V and J ends lost 3 bases and 2 bases, in that order; junction bases with no gene match: 1.

The chain is built from TRBV3-1 (or the pseudogene TRBV3-2) and TRBJ2-3, with D unclear. Trimming removed 1 base at V and 2 bases at J, with 7 bases between. The CDR3 is made up of 14 amino acids. Germline lookup yields CDR1 LGHDT and CDR2 YNNKEL (reference sequence). The CDR3 is CASSQVDHTDTQYF. DNA of the CDR3: TGTGCCAGCAGCCAAGTGGACCACACAGATACGCAGTATTTT.

Only one count was recorded for this clone. The chain uses TRBV18 and TRBJ1-2, with 8 bases aligning to TRBD1. The germline gives CDR1 KGHSH, CDR2 LQKENI. The CDR3 length is 13 residues. After removal of 3 bases from V and 4 bases from J, the junction contained 1 base not matched to a gene. The CDR3 here is CASSPTGVYGYTF. In DNA form, the CDR3 reads TGTGCCAGCTCACCGACAGGGGTCTATGGCTACACCTTC. The full variable domain, its missing parts supplied by reference TRBV18 and TRBJ1-2, is NAGVMQNPRHLVRRRGQEARLRCSPMKGHSHVYWYRQLPEEGLKFMVYLQKENIIDESGMPKERFSAEFPKEGPSILRIQQVVRGDSAAYFCASSPTGVYGYTFGSGTRLTVV.